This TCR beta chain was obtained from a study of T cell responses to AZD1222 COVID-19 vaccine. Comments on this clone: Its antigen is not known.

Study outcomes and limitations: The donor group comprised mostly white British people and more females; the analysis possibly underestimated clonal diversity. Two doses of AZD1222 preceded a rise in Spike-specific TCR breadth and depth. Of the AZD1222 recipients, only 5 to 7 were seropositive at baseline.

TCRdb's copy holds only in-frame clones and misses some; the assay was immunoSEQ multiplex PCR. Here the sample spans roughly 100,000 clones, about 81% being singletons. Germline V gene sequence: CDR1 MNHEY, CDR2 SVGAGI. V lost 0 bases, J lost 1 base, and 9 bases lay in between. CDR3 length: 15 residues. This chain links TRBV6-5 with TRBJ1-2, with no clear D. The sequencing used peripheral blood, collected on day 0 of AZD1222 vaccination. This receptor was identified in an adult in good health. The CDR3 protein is CASSYSTEINYGYTF. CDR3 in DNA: TGTGCCAGCAGTTACTCGACTGAGATTAACTATGGCTACACCTTC.